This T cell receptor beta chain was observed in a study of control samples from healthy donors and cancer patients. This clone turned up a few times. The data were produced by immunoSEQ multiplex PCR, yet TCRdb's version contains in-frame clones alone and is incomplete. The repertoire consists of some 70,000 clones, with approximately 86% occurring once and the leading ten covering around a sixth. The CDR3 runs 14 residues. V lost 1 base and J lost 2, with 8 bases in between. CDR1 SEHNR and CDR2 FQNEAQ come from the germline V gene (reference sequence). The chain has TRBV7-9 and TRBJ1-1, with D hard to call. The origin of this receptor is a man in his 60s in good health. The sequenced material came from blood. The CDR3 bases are TGTGCCAGCAGCTTAGAGGCCAAAAACACTGAAGCTTTCTTT. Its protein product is CASSLEAKNTEAFF.